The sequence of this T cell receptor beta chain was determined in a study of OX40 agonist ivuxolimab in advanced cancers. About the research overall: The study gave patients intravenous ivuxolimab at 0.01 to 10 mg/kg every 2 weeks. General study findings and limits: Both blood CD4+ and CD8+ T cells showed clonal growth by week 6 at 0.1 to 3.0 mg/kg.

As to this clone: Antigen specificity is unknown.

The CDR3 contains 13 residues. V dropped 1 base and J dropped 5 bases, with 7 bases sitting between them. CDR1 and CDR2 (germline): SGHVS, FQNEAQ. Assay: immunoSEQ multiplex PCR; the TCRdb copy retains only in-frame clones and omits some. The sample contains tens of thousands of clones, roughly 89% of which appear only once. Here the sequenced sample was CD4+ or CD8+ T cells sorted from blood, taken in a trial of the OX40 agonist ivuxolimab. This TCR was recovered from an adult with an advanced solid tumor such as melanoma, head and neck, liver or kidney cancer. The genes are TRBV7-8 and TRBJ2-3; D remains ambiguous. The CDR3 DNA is TGTGCCAGCAGCTTAGTGCGGCGAGATACGCAGTATTTT. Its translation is CASSLVRRDTQYF.